This T cell receptor beta chain was observed in a study of T cell responses to AZD1222 COVID-19 vaccine. The study's findings and limits: White British donors predominated, females outnumbered males, and clonal diversity was possibly underestimated.

TCRdb's table, derived via immunoSEQ multiplex PCR, lists solely in-frame clones and lacks some. The sample contains roughly 180,000 clones, about 89% of which appear only once. Only a few counts were recorded for this clone. Its antigen is undetermined. There are 14 residues in the CDR3. Germline V gene sequence: CDR1 SGHDN, CDR2 FVKESK. V was shortened by 3 bases and J by 6 bases, with 14 bases between the two germline ends. This chain joins TRBV14 and TRBJ1-1; perhaps TRBD1 as D (6 bases). The source of this sequence is an adult in good health. Sequencing was performed on peripheral blood, taken on day 0 of AZD1222 vaccination. The DNA of the CDR3 is TGTGCCAGCAGCCAGATTATCGGGGGCGCTGAAGCTTTCTTT. Its protein is CASSQIIGGAEAFF.